This TCR beta chain emerged from a study of ipilimumab plus nivolumab after autologous stem cell transplantation. Turning to the study itself: A median of roughly eight nivolumab and 5 ipilimumab doses were given. DLBCL patients had primary refractory or relapsed disease.

The CDR3 is 15 amino acids. The V end lost 0 bases, the J end lost 4 bases, and 13 bases lay between the germline ends. Germline values: CDR1 SGHRS, CDR2 YFSETQ. Here immunoSEQ multiplex PCR was the method, and the copy in TCRdb shows in-frame clones only, minus some. The data hold about 23,000 clones, with less than 85% observed a single time. Sequenced material: PBMCs, taken in a trial of ipilimumab plus nivolumab as post-transplant consolidation. This clonotype originated in a male donor with diffuse large B-cell lymphoma. The chain employs TRBV5-1 and TRBJ1-1; D is perhaps TRBD1 (6 bases). CDR3 amino acids: CASSLVGGMTTEAFF. The CDR3 bases are TGCGCCAGCAGCTTGGTAGGGGGGATGACCACTGAAGCTTTCTTT.